These T cell receptor beta chains were read from a single sample in a study of blood T cell repertoires in COVID-19. The repertoire was sequenced with immunoSEQ multiplex PCR; TCRdb's copy has only in-frame clones and lacks some. The sample lists 150,000 to 200,000 clones, about 85% seen once, with 10% to 15% in the top ten. Sequencing was done on a sample of peripheral blood. The receptors shown here come from a man between 65 and 79 years old who had recovered from COVID-19. Each CDR3 is given with its conserved first and last residue. The order of the fields is D gene, clone size, V gene, J gene, CDR3 DNA, CDR3 protein. A D gene is named only where the DNA matches it firmly. Some rows have no size entry. The others give once, few or many, or a class for an expanded clone.

d_gene: NA
abundance: NA
v_gene: TRBV5-1
j_gene: TRBJ2-7
CDR3nt: TGCGCCAGCAGGCACTTGGGGGGCGAGCAGTACTTC
CDR3aa: CASRHLGGEQYF

d_gene: NA
abundance: once
v_gene: TRBV19
j_gene: TRBJ1-5
CDR3nt: TGTGCCAGTAGCCCCTCGGTAAGTCAGCCCCAGCATTTT
CDR3aa: CASSPSVSQPQHF

d_gene: NA
abundance: NA
v_gene: TRBV5-1
j_gene: TRBJ1-5
CDR3nt: TGCGCCAGCAGCCGAACAGGGTCAAGCAATCAGCCCCAGCATTTT
CDR3aa: CASSRTGSSNQPQHF

d_gene: NA
abundance: NA
v_gene: TRBV7-2
j_gene: TRBJ2-5
CDR3nt: TGTGCCAGCAGCCCAGGGTTAGAGACCCAGTACTTC
CDR3aa: CASSPGLETQYF

d_gene: NA
abundance: NA
v_gene: TRBV30
j_gene: TRBJ2-7
CDR3nt: TGTGCCTGGAGTGTTGCGGAGAGCTCCTACGAGCAGTACTTC
CDR3aa: CAWSVAESSYEQYF

d_gene: NA
abundance: NA
v_gene: TRBV19
j_gene: TRBJ2-7
CDR3nt: TGTGCCAGTATCCCCGACAGGAACCCCTACGAGCAGTACTTC
CDR3aa: CASIPDRNPYEQYF

d_gene: NA
abundance: NA
v_gene: TRBV27
j_gene: TRBJ2-7
CDR3nt: TGTGCCAGCAGTCCCCGGTCGGCAGGGGCCTCCTACGAGCAGTACTTC
CDR3aa: CASSPRSAGASYEQYF

d_gene: NA
abundance: NA
v_gene: TRBV5-6
j_gene: TRBJ2-2
CDR3nt: TGTGCCAGCAGCTCTACGACTCTCGCGAACACCGGGGAGCTGTTTTTT
CDR3aa: CASSSTTLANTGELFF

d_gene: NA
abundance: NA
v_gene: TRBV21-1
j_gene: TRBJ1-1
CDR3nt: TGTGCCAGCAGCCCCCTGTCAAGGACTCATCTGAACACTGAAGCTTTCTTT
CDR3aa: CASSPLSRTHLNTEAFF

d_gene: NA
abundance: NA
v_gene: TRBV12-3/TRBV12-4
j_gene: TRBJ1-1
CDR3nt: TGTGCCAGCAGTTTACAGGAGAACACTGAAGCTTTCTTT
CDR3aa: CASSLQENTEAFF

d_gene: TRBD2
abundance: NA
v_gene: TRBV7-8
j_gene: TRBJ2-1
CDR3nt: TGTGCCAGCAGCTTACGGACTAGCGGGGGCAATGAGCAGTTCTTC
CDR3aa: CASSLRTSGGNEQFF

d_gene: NA
abundance: NA
v_gene: TRBV10-1
j_gene: TRBJ2-5
CDR3nt: TGCGCCAGCAGTGAATCTCATCAGCGTGGACAAGAGACCCAGTACTTC
CDR3aa: CASSESHQRGQETQYF

d_gene: TRBD2
abundance: few
v_gene: TRBV30
j_gene: TRBJ2-7
CDR3nt: TGTGCCTGGAGCCCACTAGCGGGGAACTACGAGCAGTACTTC
CDR3aa: CAWSPLAGNYEQYF

d_gene: NA
abundance: few
v_gene: TRBV21-1
j_gene: TRBJ1-5
CDR3nt: TGTGCCAGCAGCACTCTGGTCTCGATTAAAATAGTTTATAGCAATCAGCCCCAGCATTTT
CDR3aa: CASSTLVSIKIVYSNQPQHF

d_gene: TRBD1
abundance: NA
v_gene: TRBV2
j_gene: TRBJ1-2
CDR3nt: TGTGCCAGCAGTGATACAGGGGACTATGGCTACACCTTC
CDR3aa: CASSDTGDYGYTF

d_gene: NA
abundance: NA
v_gene: TRBV20-1
j_gene: TRBJ2-7
CDR3nt: TGCAGTGCTATCCTCTACGAGCAGTACTTC
CDR3aa: CSAILYEQYF

d_gene: NA
abundance: NA
v_gene: TRBV6-5
j_gene: TRBJ2-2
CDR3nt: TGTGCCAGCAGTCTACAGGGTACGGAGCTGTTTTTT
CDR3aa: CASSLQGTELFF

d_gene: TRBD1
abundance: NA
v_gene: TRBV6-2/TRBV6-3
j_gene: TRBJ2-7
CDR3nt: TGTGCCAGCAGTGCCGGGACAGGGGTCCCCTACGAGCAGTACTTC
CDR3aa: CASSAGTGVPYEQYF

d_gene: NA
abundance: NA
v_gene: TRBV28
j_gene: TRBJ2-2
CDR3nt: TGTGCCAGCAGTGTGCAGTTTCGGTGGGGCCCGAACACCGGGGAGCTGTTTTTT
CDR3aa: CASSVQFRWGPNTGELFF

d_gene: TRBD1
abundance: NA
v_gene: TRBV6-2/TRBV6-3
j_gene: TRBJ1-1
CDR3nt: TGTGCCAGCAGATACACAGGGGGCAAGGAAGCTTTCTTT
CDR3aa: CASRYTGGKEAFF

d_gene: TRBD1
abundance: NA
v_gene: TRBV2
j_gene: TRBJ1-5
CDR3nt: TGTGCCAGCAGCATACAGGGGAATTCGGGCAATCAGCCCCAGCATTTT
CDR3aa: CASSIQGNSGNQPQHF

d_gene: TRBD1
abundance: once
v_gene: TRBV3-1/TRBV3-2
j_gene: TRBJ2-7
CDR3nt: TGTGCCAGCAGCCAAGTAACAGGGGGTTTCGGCGAGCAGTACTTC
CDR3aa: CASSQVTGGFGEQYF

d_gene: NA
abundance: NA
v_gene: TRBV3-1/TRBV3-2
j_gene: TRBJ2-7
CDR3nt: TGTGCCAGCAGCCCACAGGCCGCCTATTCCTACGAGCAGTACTTC
CDR3aa: CASSPQAAYSYEQYF

d_gene: TRBD1
abundance: NA
v_gene: TRBV11-1
j_gene: TRBJ1-4
CDR3nt: TGTGCCAGCAGCTTAGCCGGACAGGGCTACGATGAAAAACTGTTTTTT
CDR3aa: CASSLAGQGYDEKLFF

d_gene: TRBD1
abundance: NA
v_gene: TRBV9
j_gene: TRBJ2-3
CDR3nt: TGTGCCAGCAGCCCGTGGACAGGGGAGGGGGATACGCAGTATTTT
CDR3aa: CASSPWTGEGDTQYF

d_gene: NA
abundance: NA
v_gene: TRBV27
j_gene: TRBJ1-2
CDR3nt: TGTGCCAGCAGGTACAGGGATGGTGGCTACACCTTC
CDR3aa: CASRYRDGGYTF

d_gene: TRBD1
abundance: NA
v_gene: TRBV19
j_gene: TRBJ1-2
CDR3nt: TGTGCCAGTAGTACCGGGACAGGGACGAAGACCTATGGCTACACCTTC
CDR3aa: CASSTGTGTKTYGYTF

d_gene: TRBD1
abundance: NA
v_gene: TRBV10-3
j_gene: TRBJ1-2
CDR3nt: TGTGCCATCAGTGTTGGACAGGGCTGGGGCTACACCTTC
CDR3aa: CAISVGQGWGYTF

d_gene: TRBD2
abundance: once
v_gene: TRBV10-1
j_gene: TRBJ2-7
CDR3nt: TGCGCCAGCAGGACTAGCCTAAGCTCCTACGAGCAGTACTTC
CDR3aa: CASRTSLSSYEQYF

d_gene: NA
abundance: NA
v_gene: TRBV2
j_gene: TRBJ1-6
CDR3nt: TGTGCCACCAAAATCTCTAGTTCACCCCTCCACTTT
CDR3aa: CATKISSSPLHF

d_gene: TRBD1
abundance: NA
v_gene: TRBV6-1
j_gene: TRBJ1-4
CDR3nt: TGTGCCAGCAGTGATGGGACAGGGCATGAAAAACTGTTTTTT
CDR3aa: CASSDGTGHEKLFF

d_gene: TRBD1
abundance: NA
v_gene: TRBV6-6
j_gene: TRBJ1-6
CDR3nt: TGTGCCAGCGAAACAACAGGGGTTTATAATTCACCCCTCCACTTT
CDR3aa: CASETTGVYNSPLHF

d_gene: TRBD1
abundance: NA
v_gene: TRBV7-8
j_gene: TRBJ1-5
CDR3nt: TGTGCCAGCAGCCAAGGCGTAGGGGGCCATCAGCCCCAGCATTTT
CDR3aa: CASSQGVGGHQPQHF

d_gene: TRBD1
abundance: NA
v_gene: TRBV7-2
j_gene: TRBJ2-5
CDR3nt: TGTGCCAGCAGCTCAGGACAGGGGACGAAGACCCAGTACTTC
CDR3aa: CASSSGQGTKTQYF

d_gene: TRBD1
abundance: NA
v_gene: TRBV19
j_gene: TRBJ2-7
CDR3nt: TGTGCCAGTAGCCCCACCCTCGACAGGGGGCAGGGAGAGTACTTC
CDR3aa: CASSPTLDRGQGEYF